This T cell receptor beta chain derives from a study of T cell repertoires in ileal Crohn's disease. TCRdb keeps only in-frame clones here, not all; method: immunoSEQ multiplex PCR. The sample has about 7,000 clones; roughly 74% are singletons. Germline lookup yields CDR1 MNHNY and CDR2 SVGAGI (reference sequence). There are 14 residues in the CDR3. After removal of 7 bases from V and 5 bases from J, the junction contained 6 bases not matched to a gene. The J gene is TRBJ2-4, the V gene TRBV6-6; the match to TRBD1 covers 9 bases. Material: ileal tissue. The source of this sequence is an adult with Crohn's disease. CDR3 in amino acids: CASIKQGAENIQYF. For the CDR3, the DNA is TGTGCCAGCATCAAACAGGGGGCGGAAAACATTCAGTACTTC.